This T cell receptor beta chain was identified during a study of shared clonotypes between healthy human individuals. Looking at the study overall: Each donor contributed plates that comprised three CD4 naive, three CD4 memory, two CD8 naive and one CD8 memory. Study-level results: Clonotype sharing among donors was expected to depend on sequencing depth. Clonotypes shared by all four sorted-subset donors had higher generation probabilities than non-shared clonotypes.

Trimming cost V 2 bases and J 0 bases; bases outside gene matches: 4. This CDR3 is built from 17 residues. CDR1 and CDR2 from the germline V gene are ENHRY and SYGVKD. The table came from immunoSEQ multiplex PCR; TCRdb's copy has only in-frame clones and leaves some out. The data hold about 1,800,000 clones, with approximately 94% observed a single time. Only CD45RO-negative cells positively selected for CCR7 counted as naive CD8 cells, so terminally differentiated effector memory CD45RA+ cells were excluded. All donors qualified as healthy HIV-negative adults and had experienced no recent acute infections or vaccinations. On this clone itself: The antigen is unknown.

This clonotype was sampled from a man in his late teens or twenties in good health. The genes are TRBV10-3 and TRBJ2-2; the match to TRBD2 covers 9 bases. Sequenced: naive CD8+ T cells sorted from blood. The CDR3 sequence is CAISEPLAGTNTGELFF. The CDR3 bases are TGTGCCATCAGTGAGCCTCTAGCGGGAACGAACACCGGGGAGCTGTTTTTT.